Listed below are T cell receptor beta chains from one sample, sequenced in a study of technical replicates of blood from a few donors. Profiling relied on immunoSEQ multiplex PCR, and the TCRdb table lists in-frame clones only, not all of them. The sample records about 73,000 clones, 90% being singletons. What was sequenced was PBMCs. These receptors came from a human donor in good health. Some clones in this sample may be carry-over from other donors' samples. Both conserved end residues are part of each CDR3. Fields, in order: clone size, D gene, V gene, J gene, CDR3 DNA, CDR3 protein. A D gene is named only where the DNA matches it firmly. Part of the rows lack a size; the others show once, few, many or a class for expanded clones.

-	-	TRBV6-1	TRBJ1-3	TGTGCCAGCAGTGAAGGGGCAGGGATCTCTGGAAACACCATATATTTT	CASSEGAGISGNTIYF
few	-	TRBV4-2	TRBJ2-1	TGTGCCAGCAGCCAGGGACAATACAATGAGCAGTTCTTC	CASSQGQYNEQFF
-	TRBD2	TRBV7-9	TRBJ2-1	TGTGCCAGCAGCTTAGTGGGACTAGCGGTCGGATCCTACAATGAGCAGTTCTTC	CASSLVGLAVGSYNEQFF
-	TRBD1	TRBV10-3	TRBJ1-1	TGTGCCATCAGTGAGTCGAGGGGGCTGACCACTGAAGCTTTCTTT	CAISESRGLTTEAFF
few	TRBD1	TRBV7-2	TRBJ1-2	TGTGCCAGCAGGCGGACAGGGGGAGAAGGCTACACCTTC	CASRRTGGEGYTF
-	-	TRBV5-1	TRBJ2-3	TGCGCCAGCAGCCCCGGCGGGGTGAGCACAGATACGCAGTATTTT	CASSPGGVSTDTQYF
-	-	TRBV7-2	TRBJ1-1	TGTGCCAGCAGCCGGTCCCAGGGGATGGAAGCTTTCTTT	CASSRSQGMEAFF
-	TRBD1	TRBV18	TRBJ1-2	TGTGCCAGCTCACCCCGTGGACAGGGACCCTATGGCTACACCTTC	CASSPRGQGPYGYTF
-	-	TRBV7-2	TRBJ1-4	TGTGCCAGCAGCTTATTTAAGGAGACTAATGAAAAACTGTTTTTT	CASSLFKETNEKLFF
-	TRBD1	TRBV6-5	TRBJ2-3	TGTGCCAGCAGCCGCGCCGGGACAGGAGGCGATACGCAGTATTTT	CASSRAGTGGDTQYF
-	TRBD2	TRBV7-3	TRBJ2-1	TGTGCCAGCAGCTCACAACCGGTAGCGGGAGTCAATGAGCAGTTCTTC	CASSSQPVAGVNEQFF
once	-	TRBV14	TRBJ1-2	TGTGCCAGCAGCCAAGGCTATGGGGCCTATGGCTACACCTTC	CASSQGYGAYGYTF
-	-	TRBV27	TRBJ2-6	TGTGCCAGCAGTAGTAGCTCTGGGGCCAACGTCCTGACTTTC	CASSSSSGANVLTF
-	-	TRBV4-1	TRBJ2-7	TGCGCCAGCAGCCAGGCGGGACTCCCCCCGAGCGAGCAGTACTTC	CASSQAGLPPSEQYF
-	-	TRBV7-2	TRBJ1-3	TGTGCCAGCAGCTTAGGGAGCGGTGGAAACACCATATATTTT	CASSLGSGGNTIYF
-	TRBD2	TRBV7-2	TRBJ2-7	TGTGCCAGCAGCTCAGACCTCCTAGCGGGAGGGCCCTACGAGCAGTACTTC	CASSSDLLAGGPYEQYF
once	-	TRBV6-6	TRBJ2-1	TGTGCCAGCAAACCGGGACAAGAATACAATGAGCAGTTCTTC	CASKPGQEYNEQFF
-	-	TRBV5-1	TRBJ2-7	TGCGCCAGCAGCGTTCCCGGGACTTCCTACGAGCAGTACTTC	CASSVPGTSYEQYF
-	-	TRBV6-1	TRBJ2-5	TGTGCCAGCAGTGATGCAGGACTGCGTTCGGGAGAGACCCAGTACTTC	CASSDAGLRSGETQYF
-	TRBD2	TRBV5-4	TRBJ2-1	TGTGCCAGCAGCTCAAGAAGGCTAGCGGGCCACGGCAGCTACAATGAGCAGTTCTTC	CASSSRRLAGHGSYNEQFF
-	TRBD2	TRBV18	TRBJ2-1	TGTGCCAGCTCACCAGCAGCAGGGAGGGCGGTGAATGAGCAGTTCTTC	CASSPAAGRAVNEQFF
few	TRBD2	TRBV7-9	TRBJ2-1	TGTGCCAGCAGCTTAACTAGCGGGAGAGATTTCTTC	CASSLTSGRDFF
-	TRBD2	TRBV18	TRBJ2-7	TGTGCCAGCTCGTCAACTAGCGGGGGGGCATCAGGGGAGCAGTACTTC	CASSSTSGGASGEQYF
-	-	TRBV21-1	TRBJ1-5	TGTGCCAGCAGCTGCGGCCGGGGAAATCAGCCCCAGCATTTT	CASSCGRGNQPQHF
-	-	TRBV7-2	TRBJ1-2	TGTGCCAGCAGCTCTACAGCAAACTATGGCTACACCTTC	CASSSTANYGYTF
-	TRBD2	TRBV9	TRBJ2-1	TGTGCCAGCAGCGTAGGGGCGGGAGGGGGTTGGAATGAGCAGTTCTTC	CASSVGAGGGWNEQFF
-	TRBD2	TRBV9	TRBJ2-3	TGTGCCAACCCGAATGAGAGGGGAATTGGCGGGAGTAGCACAGATACGCAGTATTTT	CANPNERGIGGSSTDTQYF
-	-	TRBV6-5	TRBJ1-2	TGTGCCACTGGGGAGGGCTATGGCTACACCTTC	CATGEGYGYTF
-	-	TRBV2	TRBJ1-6	TGTGCCAGCAGTGGAATCGACAGTGACTATAATTCACCCCTCCACTTT	CASSGIDSDYNSPLHF
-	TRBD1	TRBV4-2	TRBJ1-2	TGTGCCAGCAGCCACGGCAACCCCCGGGACAGAAACTATGGCTACACCTTC	CASSHGNPRDRNYGYTF
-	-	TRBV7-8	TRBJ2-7	TGTGCCAGCAGCTTACGTCTCTTTGAGCAGGGCTACGAGCAGTACTTC	CASSLRLFEQGYEQYF
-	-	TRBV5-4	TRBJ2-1	TGTGCCAGCAGCTCCCCCGAAGACTCCTTCAATGAGCAGTTCTTC	CASSSPEDSFNEQFF
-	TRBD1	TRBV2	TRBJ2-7	TGTGCCACCGGACAGGGGACCTACGAGCAGTACTTC	CATGQGTYEQYF
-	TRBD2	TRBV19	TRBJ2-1	TGTGCCAGTAGTCCCGGACCCGGGACTAGCGGGACCCCCAATGAGCAGTTCTTC	CASSPGPGTSGTPNEQFF
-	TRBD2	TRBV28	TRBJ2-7	TGTGCCAGCAGTTTCGCTAGCGGGAGCTACGAGCAGTACTTC	CASSFASGSYEQYF
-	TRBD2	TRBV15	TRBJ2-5	TGTGCCACCAGCACTAGCGGGGGGTCGACGGAGACCCAGTACTTC	CATSTSGGSTETQYF
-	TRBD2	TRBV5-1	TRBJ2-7	TGCGCCAGCAGCTTGGGACTAGCGGCCTCAATGACCCACGAGCAGTACTTC	CASSLGLAASMTHEQYF
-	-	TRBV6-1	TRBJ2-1	TGTGCCAGCAGGAAACCCCTACAAGCAGGGTGGTTCTTC	CASRKPLQAGWFF
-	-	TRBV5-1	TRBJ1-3	TGCGCCAGCAGCTTGGACCAGGGGACGGGAAACACCATATATTTT	CASSLDQGTGNTIYF
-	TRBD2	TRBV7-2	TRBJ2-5	TGTGCCAGCAGCCCTTATTTAGCGGGGGGGGAAGAGACCCAGTACTTC	CASSPYLAGGEETQYF
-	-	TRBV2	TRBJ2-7	TGTGCCAGCAGTGAATTTACTCGCTACGAGCAGTACTTC	CASSEFTRYEQYF
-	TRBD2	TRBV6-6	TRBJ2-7	TGTGCCACCAATCAGAGGACTAGCGGTTACGAGCAGTACTTC	CATNQRTSGYEQYF
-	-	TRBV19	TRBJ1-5	TGTGCCAGTAGCCATCCAGCGAGCAATCAGCCCCAGCATTTT	CASSHPASNQPQHF
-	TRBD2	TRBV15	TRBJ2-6	TGTGCCACCAGCCCAAGAGCGGGGGAGACAGGGGCCAACGTCCTGACTTTC	CATSPRAGETGANVLTF
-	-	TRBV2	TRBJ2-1	TGTGCCAGCAGGAACCTGAAGAGCAGGGAAGGGGGTAGGAATGAGCAGTTCTTC	CASRNLKSREGGRNEQFF
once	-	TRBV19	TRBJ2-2	TGTGCCAGCTCTATCTATTCCACCGGGGAGCTGTTTTTT	CASSIYSTGELFF
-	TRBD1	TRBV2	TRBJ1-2	TGTGCCAGCACAGGGGACAGCTATGGCTACACCTTC	CASTGDSYGYTF
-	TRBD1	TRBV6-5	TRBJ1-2	TGTGCCAGCAGTTACGAGGGGGCGCGTGGCTACACCTTC	CASSYEGARGYTF